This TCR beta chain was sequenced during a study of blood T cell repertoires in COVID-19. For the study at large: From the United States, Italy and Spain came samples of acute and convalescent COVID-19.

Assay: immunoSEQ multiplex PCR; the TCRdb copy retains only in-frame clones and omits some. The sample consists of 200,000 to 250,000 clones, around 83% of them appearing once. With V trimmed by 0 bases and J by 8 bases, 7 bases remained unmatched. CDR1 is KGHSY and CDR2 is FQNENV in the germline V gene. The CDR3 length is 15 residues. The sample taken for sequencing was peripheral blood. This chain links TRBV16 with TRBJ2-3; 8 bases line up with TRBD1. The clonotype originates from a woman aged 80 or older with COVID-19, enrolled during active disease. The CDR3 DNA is TGTGCCAGCAGCCAATCGGGGACAGGTCAAGCTACGCAGTATTTT. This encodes CASSQSGTGQATQYF.